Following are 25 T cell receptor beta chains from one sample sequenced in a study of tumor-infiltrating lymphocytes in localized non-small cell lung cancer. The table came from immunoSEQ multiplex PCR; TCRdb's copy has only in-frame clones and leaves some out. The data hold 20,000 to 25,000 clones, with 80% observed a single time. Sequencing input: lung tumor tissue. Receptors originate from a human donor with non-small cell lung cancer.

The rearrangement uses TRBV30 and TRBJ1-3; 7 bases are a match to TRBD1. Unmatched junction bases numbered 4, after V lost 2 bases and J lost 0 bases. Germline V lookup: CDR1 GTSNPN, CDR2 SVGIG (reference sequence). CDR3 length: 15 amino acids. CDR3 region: CAWSRDSGSGNTIYF. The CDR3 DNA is TGTGCCTGGAGTAGGGACAGTGGCTCTGGAAACACCATATATTTT. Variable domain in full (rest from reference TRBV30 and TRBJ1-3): SQTIHQWPATLVQPVGSPLSLECTVEGTSNPNLYWYRQAAGRGLQLLFYSVGIGQISSEVPQNLSASRPQDRQFILSSKKLLLSDSGFYLCAWSRDSGSGNTIYFGEGSWLTVV.

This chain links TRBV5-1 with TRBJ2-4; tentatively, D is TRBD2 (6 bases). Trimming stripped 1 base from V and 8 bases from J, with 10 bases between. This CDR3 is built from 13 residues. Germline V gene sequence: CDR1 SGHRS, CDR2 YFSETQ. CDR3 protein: CASSLTQRDIQYF. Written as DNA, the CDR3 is TGCGCCAGCAGCTTGACTCAGCGGGACATTCAGTACTTC.

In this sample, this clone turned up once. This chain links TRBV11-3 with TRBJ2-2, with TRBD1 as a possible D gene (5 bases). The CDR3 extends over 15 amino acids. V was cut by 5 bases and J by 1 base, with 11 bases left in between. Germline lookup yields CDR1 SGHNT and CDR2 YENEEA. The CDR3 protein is CASSKTAENTGELFF. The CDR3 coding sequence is TGTGCCAGCAGCAAGACAGCCGAGAACACCGGGGAGCTGTTTTTT.

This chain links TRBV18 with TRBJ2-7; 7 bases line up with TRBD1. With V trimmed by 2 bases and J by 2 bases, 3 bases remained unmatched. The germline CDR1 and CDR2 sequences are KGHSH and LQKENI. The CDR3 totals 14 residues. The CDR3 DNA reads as TGTGCCAGCTCACCAGGCGACAGGGCCTACGAGCAGTACTTC. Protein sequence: CASSPGDRAYEQYF.

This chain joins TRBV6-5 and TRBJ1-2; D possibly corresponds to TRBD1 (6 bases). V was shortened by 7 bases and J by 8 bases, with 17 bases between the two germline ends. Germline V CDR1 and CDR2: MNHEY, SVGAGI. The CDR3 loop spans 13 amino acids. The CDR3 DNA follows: TGTGCCAGCACGACAGGAGGAGTGGGGGGCTACACCTTC. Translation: CASTTGGVGGYTF.

The CDR3: CASGGTGRTQYF. CDR3 bases: TGTGCCAGCGGGGGGACAGGGCGGACCCAGTACTTC. The V gene is TRBV6-1, the J gene TRBJ2-5; TRBD1 matches at 9 bases. The CDR3 runs to 12 residues. The germline gives CDR1 MNHNS, CDR2 SASEGT. The V and J ends lost 8 bases and 7 bases, in that order; junction bases with no gene match: 5.

The CDR3 DNA reads TGTGCCAGCAGCCCCACGGGCGCCTACGAGCAGTACTTC. Translated, it gives CASSPTGAYEQYF. V is TRBV7-8 and J is TRBJ2-7; D remains ambiguous. This CDR3 comprises 13 residues. The germline CDR1 and CDR2 sequences are SGHVS and FQNEAQ. Trimming pared 5 bases from V and 2 bases from J, leaving 10 bases between.

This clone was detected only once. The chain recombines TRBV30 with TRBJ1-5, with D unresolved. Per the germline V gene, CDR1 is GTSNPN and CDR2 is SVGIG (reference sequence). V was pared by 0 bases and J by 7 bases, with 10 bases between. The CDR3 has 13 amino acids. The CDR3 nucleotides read TGTGCCTGGAGTGTAGGTAATGGACAGCCCCAGCATTTT. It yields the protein CAWSVGNGQPQHF.

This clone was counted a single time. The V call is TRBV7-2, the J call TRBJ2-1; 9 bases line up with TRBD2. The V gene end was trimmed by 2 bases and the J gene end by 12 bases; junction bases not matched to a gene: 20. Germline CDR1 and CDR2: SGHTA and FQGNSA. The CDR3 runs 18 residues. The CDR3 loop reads CASSLNRGSGSRGVGQFF. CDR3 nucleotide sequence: TGTGCCAGCAGCTTAAATAGGGGTAGCGGGAGTCGGGGGGTTGGGCAGTTCTTC.

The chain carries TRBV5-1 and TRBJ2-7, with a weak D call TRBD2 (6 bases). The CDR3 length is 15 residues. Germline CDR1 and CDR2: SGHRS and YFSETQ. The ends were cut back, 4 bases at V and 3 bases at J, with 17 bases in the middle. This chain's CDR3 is CASSPRVAEGYEQYF. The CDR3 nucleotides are TGCGCCAGCAGCCCTCGAGTAGCGGAGGGCTACGAGCAGTACTTC.

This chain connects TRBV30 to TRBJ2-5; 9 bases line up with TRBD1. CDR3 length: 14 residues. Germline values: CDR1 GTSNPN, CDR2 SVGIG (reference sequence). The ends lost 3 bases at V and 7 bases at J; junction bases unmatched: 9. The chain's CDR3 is CAWRPTGGGGTQYF. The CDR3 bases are TGTGCCTGGAGACCGACAGGGGGGGGAGGGACCCAGTACTTC.

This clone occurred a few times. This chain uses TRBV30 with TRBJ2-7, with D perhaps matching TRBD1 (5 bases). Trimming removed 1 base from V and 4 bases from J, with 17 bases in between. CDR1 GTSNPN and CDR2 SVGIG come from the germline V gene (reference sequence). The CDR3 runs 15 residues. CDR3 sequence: CAWSETGDFRYEQYF. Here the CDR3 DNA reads TGTGCCTGGAGTGAAACAGGTGATTTTCGGTACGAGCAGTACTTC.

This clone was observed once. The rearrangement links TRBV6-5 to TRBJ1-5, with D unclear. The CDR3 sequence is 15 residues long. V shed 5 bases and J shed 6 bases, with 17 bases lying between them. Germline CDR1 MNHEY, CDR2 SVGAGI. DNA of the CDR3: TGTGCCAGCAGTCGGGGTTGGCAAACTGGTCAGCCCCAGCATTTT. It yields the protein CASSRGWQTGQPQHF.

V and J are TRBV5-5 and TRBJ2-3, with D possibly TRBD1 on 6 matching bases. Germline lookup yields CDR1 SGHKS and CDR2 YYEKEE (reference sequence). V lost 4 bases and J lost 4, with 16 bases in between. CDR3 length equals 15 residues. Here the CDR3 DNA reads TGTGCCAGCAGCCCCGGACAGAAGTGGCCAGATACGCAGTATTTT. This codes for CASSPGQKWPDTQYF.

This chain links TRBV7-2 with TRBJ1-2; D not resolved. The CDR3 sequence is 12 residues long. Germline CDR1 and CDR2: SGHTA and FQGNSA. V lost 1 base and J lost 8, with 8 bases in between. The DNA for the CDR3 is TGTGCCAGCAGCTTAGGGGCAGGAGGCTACACCTTC. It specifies CASSLGAGGYTF. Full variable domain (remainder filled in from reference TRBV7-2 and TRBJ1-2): GAGVSQSPSNKVTEKGKDVELRCDPISGHTALYWYRQSLGQGLEFLIYFQGNSAPDKSGLPSDRFSAERTGGSVSTLTIQRTQQEDSAVYLCASSLGAGGYTFGSGTRLTVV.

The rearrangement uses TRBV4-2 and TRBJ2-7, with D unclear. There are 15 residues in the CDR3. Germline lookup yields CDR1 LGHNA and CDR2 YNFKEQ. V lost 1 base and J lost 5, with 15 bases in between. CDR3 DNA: TGTGCCAGCAGCCAAGGACCGGGCCTCAGGAACGAGCAGTACTTC. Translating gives CASSQGPGLRNEQYF.

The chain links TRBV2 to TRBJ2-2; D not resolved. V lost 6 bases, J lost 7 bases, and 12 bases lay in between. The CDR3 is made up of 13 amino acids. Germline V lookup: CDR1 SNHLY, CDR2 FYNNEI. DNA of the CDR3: TGTGCCAGCAGCACCGTGGACGGCGGGGAGCTGTTTTTT. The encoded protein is CASSTVDGGELFF.

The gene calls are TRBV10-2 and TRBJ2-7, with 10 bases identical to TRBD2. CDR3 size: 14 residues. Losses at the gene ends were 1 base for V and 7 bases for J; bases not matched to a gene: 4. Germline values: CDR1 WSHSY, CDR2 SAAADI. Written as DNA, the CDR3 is TGCGCCAGCAGTGAGTTTAGCGGGAGGATTGAGCAGTACTTC. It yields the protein CASSEFSGRIEQYF.

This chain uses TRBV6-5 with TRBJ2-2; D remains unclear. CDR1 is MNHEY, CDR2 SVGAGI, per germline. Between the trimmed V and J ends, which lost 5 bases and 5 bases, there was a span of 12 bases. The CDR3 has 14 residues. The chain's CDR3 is CASSDRESTGELFF. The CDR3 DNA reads TGTGCCAGCAGTGATCGCGAGTCTACCGGGGAGCTGTTTTTT.

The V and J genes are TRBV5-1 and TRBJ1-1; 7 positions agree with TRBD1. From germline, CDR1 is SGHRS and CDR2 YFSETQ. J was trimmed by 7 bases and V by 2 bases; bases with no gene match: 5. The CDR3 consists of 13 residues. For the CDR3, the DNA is TGCGCCAGCAGCTTCCGGGACAGTAATGAAGCTTTCTTT. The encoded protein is CASSFRDSNEAFF.

The CDR3 region is CASSLSRGRTGELFF. CDR3 DNA: TGTGCCAGCAGTTTATCCAGGGGGAGGACCGGGGAGCTGTTTTTT. The chain links TRBV27 to TRBJ2-2, with D possibly matching TRBD1 (7 bases). Germline V gene data show CDR1 as MNHEY and CDR2 as SMNVEV (reference sequence). The ends were cut back, 0 bases at V and 5 bases at J, with 10 bases in the middle. The CDR3 spans 15 residues.

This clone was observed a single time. CDR3 nucleotides: TGTGCCAGCAGCTTGCTACAGGGGAACACTGAAGCTTTCTTT. This translates into CASSLLQGNTEAFF. The chain is built from TRBV7-2 and TRBJ1-1, with a tentative D call TRBD1 (6 bases). The CDR3 covers 14 residues. From germline, CDR1 is SGHTA and CDR2 FQGNSA. V lost 3 bases and J 1 base, leaving 9 bases between the germline ends.

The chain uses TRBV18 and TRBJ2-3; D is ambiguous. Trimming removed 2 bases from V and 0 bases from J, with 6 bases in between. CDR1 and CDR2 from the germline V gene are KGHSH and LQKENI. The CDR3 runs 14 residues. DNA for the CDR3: TGTGCCAGCTCACCAGGGATGAGCACAGATACGCAGTATTTT. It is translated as CASSPGMSTDTQYF.

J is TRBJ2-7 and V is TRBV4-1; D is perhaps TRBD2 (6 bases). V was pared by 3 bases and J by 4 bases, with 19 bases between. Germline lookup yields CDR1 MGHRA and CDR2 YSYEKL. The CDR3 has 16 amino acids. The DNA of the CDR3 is TGCGCCAGCAGCCAGGCTGTAGCGGACCGGTTGTACGAGCAGTACTTC. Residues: CASSQAVADRLYEQYF.

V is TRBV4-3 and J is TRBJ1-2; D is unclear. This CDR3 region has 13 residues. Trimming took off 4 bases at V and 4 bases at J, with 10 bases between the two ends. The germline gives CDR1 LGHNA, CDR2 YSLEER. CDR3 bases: TGCGCCAGCAGCCCAACCGGCGTCTATGGCTACACCTTC. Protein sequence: CASSPTGVYGYTF.